This T cell receptor beta chain was captured by sequencing in a study of T cell responses to AZD1222 COVID-19 vaccine. This table comes from immunoSEQ multiplex PCR, and its TCRdb copy is limited to in-frame clones, with some not included. The sample lists 150,000 or so clones; 85% to 95% were seen once. As regards this clone: Its specificity is not known.

The study, taken as a whole, reports: Vaccine-associated CD4 TCRs spanned spike, dominant at 160-218 and 743-854. Receipt of two AZD1222 doses was followed by a rise in Spike-specific TCR breadth and depth. Donors in the cohort were predominantly white British and more often female, and clonal diversity was possibly underestimated.

The CDR3 runs 18 residues. V gave up 5 bases and J gave up 7 bases, with 30 bases separating them. Germline lookup yields CDR1 LNHDA and CDR2 SQIVND (reference sequence). The sequence came from an adult in good health. J is TRBJ2-7 and V is TRBV19; tentatively, D is TRBD2 (6 bases). Material: peripheral blood, obtained on day 0 of AZD1222 vaccination. In nucleotides, the CDR3 is TGTGCCAGTAGTTCAGGCGTGGTGCGGGACCCCCTGAGGAGGGAGCAGTACTTC. Amino acid sequence: CASSSGVVRDPLRREQYF.